This TCR beta chain comes out of a study of T cell repertoires in cytomegalovirus infection. TCRdb reanalysed the reads using MiXCR and keeps one entry per CDR3 protein. The sample records some 920,000 distinct CDR3 sequences, roughly 31% being singletons. V shed 10 bases and J shed 1 base, with 14 bases lying between them. The CDR3 totals 14 residues. Germline values: CDR1 LNHDA, CDR2 SQIVND (reference sequence). With respect to this clonotype: Its antigen is unidentified.

Sample: cultured CD8+ T cells from PBMCs, taken from culture after CMV antigen stimulation. The V and J genes are TRBV19 and TRBJ1-5; D is unresolved. This sequence originates from a human donor in good health (CMV status not recorded). Some clones in this sample may be carry-over from other donors' samples. As DNA, the CDR3 is TGTGCCACCGACCACAAGGGAAGCAATCAGCCCCAGCATTTT. This encodes CATDHKGSNQPQHF. Together with reference TRBV19 and TRBJ1-5, the CDR3 gives the full variable domain: DGGITQSPKYLFRKEGQNVTLSCEQNLNHDAMYWYRQDPGQGLRLIYYSQIVNDFQKGDIAEGYSVSREKKESFPLTVTSAQKNPTAFYLCATDHKGSNQPQHFGDGTRLSIL.